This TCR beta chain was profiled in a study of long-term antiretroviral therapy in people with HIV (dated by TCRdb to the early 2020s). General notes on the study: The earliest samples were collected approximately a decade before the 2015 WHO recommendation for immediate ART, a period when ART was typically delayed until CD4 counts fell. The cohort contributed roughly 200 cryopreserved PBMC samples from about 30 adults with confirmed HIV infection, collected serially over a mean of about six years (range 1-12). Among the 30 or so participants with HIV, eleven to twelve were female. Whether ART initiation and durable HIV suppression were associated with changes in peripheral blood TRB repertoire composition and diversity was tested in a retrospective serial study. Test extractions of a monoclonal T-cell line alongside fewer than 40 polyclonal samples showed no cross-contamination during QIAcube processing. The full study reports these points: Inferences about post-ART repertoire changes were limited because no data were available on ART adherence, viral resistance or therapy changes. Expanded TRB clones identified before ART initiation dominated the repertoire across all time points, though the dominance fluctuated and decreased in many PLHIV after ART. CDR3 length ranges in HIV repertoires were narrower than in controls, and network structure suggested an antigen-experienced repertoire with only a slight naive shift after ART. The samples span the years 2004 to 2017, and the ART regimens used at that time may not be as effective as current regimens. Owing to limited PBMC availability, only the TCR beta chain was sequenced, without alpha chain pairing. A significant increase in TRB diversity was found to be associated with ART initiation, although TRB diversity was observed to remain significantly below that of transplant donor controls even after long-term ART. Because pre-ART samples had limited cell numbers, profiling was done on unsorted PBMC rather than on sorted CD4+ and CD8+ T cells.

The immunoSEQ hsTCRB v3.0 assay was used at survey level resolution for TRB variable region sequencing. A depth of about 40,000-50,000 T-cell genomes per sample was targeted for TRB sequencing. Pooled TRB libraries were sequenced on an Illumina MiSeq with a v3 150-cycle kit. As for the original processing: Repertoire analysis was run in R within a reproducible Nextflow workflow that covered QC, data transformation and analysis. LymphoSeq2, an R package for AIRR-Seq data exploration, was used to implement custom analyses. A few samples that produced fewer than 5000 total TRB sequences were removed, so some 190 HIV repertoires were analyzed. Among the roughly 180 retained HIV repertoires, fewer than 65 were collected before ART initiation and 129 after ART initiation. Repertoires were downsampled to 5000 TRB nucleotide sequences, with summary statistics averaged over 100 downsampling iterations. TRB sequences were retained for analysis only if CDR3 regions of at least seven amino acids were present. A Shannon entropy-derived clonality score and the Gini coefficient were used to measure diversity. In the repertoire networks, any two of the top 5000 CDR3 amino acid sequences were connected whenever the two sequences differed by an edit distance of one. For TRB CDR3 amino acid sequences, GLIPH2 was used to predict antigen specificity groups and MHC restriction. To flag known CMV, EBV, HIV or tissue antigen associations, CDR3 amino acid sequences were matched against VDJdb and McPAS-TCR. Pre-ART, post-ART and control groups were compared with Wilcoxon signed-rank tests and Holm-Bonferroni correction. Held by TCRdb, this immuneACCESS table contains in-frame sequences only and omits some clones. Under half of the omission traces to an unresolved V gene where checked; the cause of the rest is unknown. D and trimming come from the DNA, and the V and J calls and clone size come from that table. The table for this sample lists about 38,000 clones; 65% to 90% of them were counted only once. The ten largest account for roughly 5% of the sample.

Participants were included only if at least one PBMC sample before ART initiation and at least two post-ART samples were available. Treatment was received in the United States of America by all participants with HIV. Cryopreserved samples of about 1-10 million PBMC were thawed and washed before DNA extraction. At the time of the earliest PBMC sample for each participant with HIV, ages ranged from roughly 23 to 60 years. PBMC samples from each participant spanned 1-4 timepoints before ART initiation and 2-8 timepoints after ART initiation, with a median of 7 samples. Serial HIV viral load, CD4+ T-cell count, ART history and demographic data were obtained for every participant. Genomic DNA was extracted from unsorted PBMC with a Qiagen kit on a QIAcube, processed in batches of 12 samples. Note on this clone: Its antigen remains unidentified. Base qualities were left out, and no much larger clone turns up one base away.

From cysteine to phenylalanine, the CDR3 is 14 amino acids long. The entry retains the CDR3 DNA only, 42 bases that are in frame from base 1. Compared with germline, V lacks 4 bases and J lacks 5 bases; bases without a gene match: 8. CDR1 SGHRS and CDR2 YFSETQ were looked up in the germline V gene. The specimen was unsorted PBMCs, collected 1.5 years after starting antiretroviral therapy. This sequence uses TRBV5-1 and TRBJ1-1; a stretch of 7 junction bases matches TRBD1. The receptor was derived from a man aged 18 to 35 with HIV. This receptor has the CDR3 CASSVDRSWTEAFF. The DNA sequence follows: TGCGCCAGCAGCGTGGACAGGAGTTGGACTGAAGCTTTCTTT.